Each of the 2 T cell receptor beta chains below was sequenced from the same sample in a study of T-cell memory formation after mild COVID-19. TCRdb passed the 5' RACE reads through MiXCR, listing each CDR3 protein once. This sample yields roughly 580,000 distinct CDR3 sequences, of which 15% to 20% are seen a single time; 9.5% to 15% belongs to the top ten. Material: PBMCs or a T cell subset sorted from them (not recorded which). Source of these receptors: an adult woman who had mild COVID-19 (a few samples of this study predate the infection). Cell type and time point are not known.

This clonotype was detected a few times. CDR3 sequence reads: CASSPEGERLYGYTF. The CDR3 coding sequence is TGTGCCAGCAGCCCAGAGGGGGAAAGGCTCTATGGCTACACCTTC. The chain recombines TRBV9 with TRBJ1-2, with D possibly being TRBD1 (6 bases). Trimming took 4 bases from V and 4 from J, leaving 17 bases between them. The CDR3 spans 15 residues. The germline gives CDR1 SGDLS, CDR2 YYNGEE.

This clonotype occurred many times. The V and J genes are TRBV7-3 and TRBJ1-3, with D unresolved. V gave up 5 bases and J gave up 3 bases, with 14 bases separating them. The CDR3 covers 15 residues. Germline CDR1 SGHTA, CDR2 FQGTGA. The CDR3, as DNA: TGTGCCAGCAGCCTAGGCGCCGTTATTGGAAACACCATATATTTT. Translating it yields CASSLGAVIGNTIYF.